These 15 T cell receptor beta chains originate from one sample sequenced in a study of spatial heterogeneity in lung cancer. Time point specified: sample taken at primary tumor resection. TCRdb reprocessed the 5' RACE reads via MiXCR and lists one record per CDR3 protein. The sample lists roughly 39,000 distinct CDR3 sequences, under 7.5% seen once, with roughly 45% in the top ten. The sequences come from PBMCs, collected at surgery. The receptors shown here come from a female donor with early-stage non-small cell lung cancer.

The CDR3 here is CASSMDRDQPQHF. In DNA, the CDR3 is TGTGCCAGCAGCATGGACAGGGACCAGCCCCAGCATTTT. This chain connects TRBV13 to TRBJ1-5; 8 bases are shared with TRBD1. V was pared by 5 bases and J by 7 bases, with 4 bases of the junction left unmatched. The CDR3 runs 13 residues. CDR1 is PRHDT, CDR2 FYEKMQ, per germline (reference sequence).

This clonotype has more than one count but fewer than ten. The chain recombines TRBV24-1 with TRBJ2-3; possibly TRBD1 for D (5 bases). Between the trimmed V and J ends, which lost 2 bases and 1 base, there was a span of 18 bases. The CDR3 length is 18 residues. Germline V CDR1 and CDR2: KGHDR, SFDVKD. The CDR3 DNA reads TGTGCCACCAGTGATTCCCTTCCCCGGGCAGGGCGCACAGATACGCAGTATTTT. Translated, it gives CATSDSLPRAGRTDTQYF.

This clonotype was seen repeatedly, ten times or more. V is TRBV7-2 and J is TRBJ1-2; TRBD1 is a possible D gene (6 bases). V was shortened by 1 base and J by 9 bases, with 18 bases between the two germline ends. Germline CDR1 and CDR2: SGHTA and FQGNSA. This CDR3 is built from 15 residues. Written as DNA, the CDR3 is TGTGCCAGCAGCTTAGACGCGGGGACACCTCGTCGCTACACCTTC. Its translation is CASSLDAGTPRRYTF.

This clonotype was seen just once. The chain recombines TRBV7-2 with TRBJ2-2; D gene uncertain. This CDR3 has 14 amino acids. Trimming cost V 2 bases and J 6 bases, with 10 bases left between them. Germline CDR1 and CDR2: SGHTA and FQGNSA. The DNA for the CDR3 is TGTGCCAGCAGCTTATCCCTGGCAGCCGGGGAGCTGTTTTTT. The encoded protein is CASSLSLAAGELFF.

This clonotype came up many times. This chain uses TRBV28 with TRBJ1-2, with D perhaps matching TRBD1 (6 bases). Germline V gene sequence: CDR1 MDHEN, CDR2 SYDVKM. CDR3 length: 13 amino acids. Trimming stripped 6 bases from V and 2 bases from J, with 10 bases between. CDR3 coding DNA: TGTGCCAGCAGGCCGGGACAAAACTATGGCTACACCTTC. Translated, it gives CASRPGQNYGYTF.

This clonotype was counted only a few times. The chain carries TRBV11-2 and TRBJ1-4; the D gene is possibly TRBD1 (5 bases). The CDR3 has 14 amino acids. The ends were cut back, 5 bases at V and 12 bases at J, with 19 bases in the middle. CDR1 SGHAT and CDR2 FQNNGV come from the germline V gene. The DNA for the CDR3 is TGTGCCAGCAGCACGCCGGGACGCAAACTGGAACTGTTTTTT. Translated: CASSTPGRKLELFF. The full variable domain, its missing parts supplied by reference TRBV11-2 and TRBJ1-4, is EAGVAQSPRYKIIEKRQSVAFWCNPISGHATLYWYQQILGQGPKLLIQFQNNGVVDDSQLPKDRFSAERLKGVDSTLKIQPAKLEDSAVYLCASSTPGRKLELFFGSGTQLSVL.

This clonotype appeared a few times. The genes are TRBV20-1 and TRBJ1-3; D is uncertain. Germline values: CDR1 DFQATT, CDR2 SNEGSKA (reference sequence). The CDR3 has 12 amino acids. Trimming stripped 6 bases from V and 1 base from J, with 7 bases between. The CDR3, as DNA: TGCAGTGCCCCAGGATCTGGAAACACCATATATTTT. This sequence encodes CSAPGSGNTIYF.

This chain connects TRBV20-1 to TRBJ1-2, with no clear D. The CDR3 is 14 amino acids. Germline V gene sequence: CDR1 DFQATT, CDR2 SNEGSKA (reference sequence). V was shortened by 6 bases and J by 0 bases, with 14 bases between the two germline ends. The CDR3 nucleotides read TGCAGTGCCGTAGAGACGCCGGCTAACTATGGCTACACCTTC. This encodes CSAVETPANYGYTF.

This clonotype was detected a few times. The CDR3 sequence: CASSAWDRENYGYTF. In nucleotides, the CDR3 is TGTGCCAGCAGCGCATGGGACAGGGAAAACTATGGCTACACCTTC. The rearrangement joins TRBV9 to TRBJ1-2; 9 nucleotides line up with TRBD1. The V segment lost 3 bases and the J segment 2 bases; nucleotides outside the gene matches: 5. The CDR3 loop spans 15 amino acids. Germline-derived CDR1 and CDR2 are SGDLS and YYNGEE.

This clonotype was counted at least ten times. The genes are TRBV20-1 and TRBJ1-5; D not certain. The CDR3 totals 14 residues. V shed 1 base and J shed 9 bases, with 16 bases lying between them. The germline CDR1 and CDR2 sequences are DFQATT and SNEGSKA (reference sequence). DNA for the CDR3: TGCAGTGCTAGAGTGGGCCAGATAGAAACGCCCCAGCATTTT. Residues: CSARVGQIETPQHF.

In the case of this clonotype: This sequence may be a read error, since a much larger clone differs from it by one base. This chain links TRBV9 with TRBJ2-1, with TRBD2 matching over 7 bases. CDR3 length: 16 residues. Germline V gene sequence: CDR1 SGDLS, CDR2 YYNGEE. V gave up 0 bases and J gave up 8 bases; unmatched junction bases: 11. CDR3 protein: CASSVGTKRGGYEQFF. DNA for the CDR3: TGTGCCAGCAGCGTAGGGACCAAGCGGGGCGGGTATGAGCAGTTCTTC.

This clonotype came up many times. The rearrangement joins TRBV7-2 to TRBJ1-1, with a tentative D call TRBD1 (5 bases). From germline, CDR1 is SGHTA and CDR2 FQGNSA. The CDR3 loop spans 14 amino acids. The V and J ends lost 1 base and 0 bases respectively, with 6 bases between them. Written as DNA, the CDR3 is TGTGCCAGCAGCTTAGAGGGGTTGAACACTGAAGCTTTCTTT. Translated: CASSLEGLNTEAFF.

This clonotype was observed at least ten times. The V gene is TRBV7-3, the J gene TRBJ2-7; TRBD1 agrees at 7 bases. The V segment lost 5 bases and the J segment 2 bases; nucleotides outside the gene matches: 9. Germline V gene data show CDR1 as SGHTA and CDR2 as FQGTGA. This CDR3 is 15 amino acids long. The CDR3 DNA sequence: TGTGCCAGCAGCAAAGATGGGACAGCTACCTACGAGCAGTACTTC. Protein sequence: CASSKDGTATYEQYF.

This clonotype has at least ten counts. This chain connects TRBV4-1 to TRBJ1-3; no reliable D call. Trimming took off 4 bases at V and 1 base at J, with 14 bases between the two ends. Germline V gene sequence: CDR1 MGHRA, CDR2 YSYEKL. The CDR3 extends over 16 amino acids. In DNA, the CDR3 is TGCGCCAGCAGCCCGGCCGGGAGTTATTCTGGAAACACCATATATTTT. Translation gives CASSPAGSYSGNTIYF.

This clonotype came up a few times. This chain links TRBV20-1 with TRBJ1-2; perhaps TRBD1 as D (5 bases). Trimming pared 6 bases from V and 5 bases from J, leaving 16 bases between. This CDR3 contains 13 residues. The germline V gene encodes CDR1 DFQATT and CDR2 SNEGSKA (reference sequence). This CDR3 is CSAERGGTYGYTF. CDR3 nucleotide sequence: TGCAGTGCCGAACGCGGGGGGACTTATGGCTACACCTTC.